Listed below are T cell receptor beta chains from one sample, sequenced in a study of technical replicates of blood from several donors. Sequencing was performed with immunoSEQ multiplex PCR; in TCRdb, only in-frame clones are kept and a portion is missing. The sample lists about 85,000 clones, around 94% occurring once. Sequencing was done on a sample of T cells isolated from PBMCs. The receptors were gathered from a human donor in good health. Each CDR3 is given with its conserved first and last residue. The D gene is left open where the match is weak. A row's size may be missing; if present it is once, few, many or a size class.

TRBV29-1,TRBJ2-5,TRBD2,NA,CSVGQTTSGRYQETQYF,TGCAGCGTTGGGCAGACTACTAGCGGGAGGTACCAAGAGACCCAGTACTTC
TRBV7-9,TRBJ2-7,TRBD2,NA,CASSLRGTSGSQQYF,TGTGCCAGCAGCTTAAGGGGGACTAGCGGGAGCCAGCAGTACTTC
TRBV5-1,TRBJ2-3,TRBD2,NA,CASSLGDLAGGASDTQYF,TGCGCCAGCAGCTTGGGTGACTTAGCGGGAGGAGCCTCAGATACGCAGTATTTT
TRBV6-5,TRBJ1-1,NA,NA,CASSYSSGSLIIEAFF,TGTGCCAGCAGTTACTCTTCGGGGTCCTTAATTATTGAAGCTTTCTTT
TRBV7-2,TRBJ1-3,NA,NA,CASSLGGLSGNTIYF,TGTGCCAGCAGCTTAGGGGGACTGTCTGGAAACACCATATATTTT
TRBV7-3,TRBJ2-1,TRBD2,NA,CASSSQGGTSSIEQFF,TGTGCCAGCAGCTCACAGGGCGGGACTAGCTCTATTGAGCAGTTCTTC
TRBV29-1,TRBJ1-1,NA,NA,CSVDPAGVFVAEAFF,TGCAGCGTTGACCCGGCAGGGGTATTCGTAGCTGAAGCTTTCTTT
TRBV19,TRBJ2-7,TRBD2,NA,CASSIKGGLSSYEQYF,TGTGCCAGTAGTATAAAGGGAGGGTTGAGCTCCTACGAGCAGTACTTC
TRBV6-6,TRBJ2-3,TRBD2,NA,CASSLAGDTQYF,TGTGCCAGCAGCCTAGCGGGAGATACGCAGTATTTT
TRBV28,TRBJ1-2,NA,NA,CAEGSISNYGYTF,TGTGCCGAGGGCAGCATCTCTAACTATGGCTACACCTTC
TRBV14,TRBJ1-1,NA,NA,CASSPIDSHFGAFF,TGTGCCAGCAGCCCCATAGACAGCCATTTTGGTGCTTTCTTT
TRBV10-3,TRBJ2-3,NA,once,CAQKHPRSPDTQYF,TGTGCCCAAAAACATCCGCGGAGCCCAGATACGCAGTATTTT
TRBV5-4,TRBJ2-1,TRBD2,NA,CASSFGEGRHNEQFF,TGTGCCAGCAGCTTCGGGGAGGGACGGCACAATGAGCAGTTCTTC
TRBV6-5,TRBJ2-2,TRBD2,NA,CASSTTSGRAGELFF,TGTGCCAGCAGTACTACTAGCGGGAGGGCCGGGGAGCTGTTTTTT
TRBV28,TRBJ2-3,NA,NA,CASSMSPGDTQYF,TGTGCCAGCAGCATGAGTCCAGGAGATACGCAGTATTTT
TRBV7-2,TRBJ2-7,NA,NA,CASSLVGGQPRFGEQYF,TGTGCCAGCAGCTTAGTGGGAGGCCAGCCCCGTTTTGGCGAGCAGTACTTC
TRBV20-1,TRBJ1-1,NA,NA,CSALQGRGAFF,TGCAGTGCTTTACAGGGACGGGGAGCTTTCTTT